This passage covers 15 T cell receptor beta chains from one sample sequenced in a study of blood T cells in healthy people across ages (dated by TCRdb to the mid-2010s). Libraries came from 5' RACE. The instrument was an Illumina HiSeq 2500. A second PCR of 7 to 11 cycles was performed with a sample-barcoded 5' primer and a J-beta primer mix. TCRdb trimmed public reads at Q25 via fastp, called clones via MiXCR and kept in-frame beta chains. Each CDR3 protein appears once, grouped with its most common genes and DNA. This sample holds fewer than 1,000,000 distinct CDR3 sequences; 40% to 50% were observed only once. Around 21% of the sample is taken by the ten largest. Sequencing input: blood. The source is a man in his 60s in good health.

In DNA form, the CDR3 reads TGTGCCAGCAGCCACGGACGGGCAAACACTGAAGCTTTCTTT. Translation: CASSHGRANTEAFF. The rearrangement uses TRBV14 and TRBJ1-1; D remains unclear. Germline lookup yields CDR1 SGHDN and CDR2 FVKESK. The CDR3 extends over 14 amino acids. The V end was cut by 3 bases, the J end by 2 bases, with 10 bases between.

The chain recombines TRBV10-3 with TRBJ2-7; 11 nucleotides align to TRBD1. V gave up 10 bases and J gave up 5 bases; unmatched junction bases: 7. Germline CDR1 ENHRY, CDR2 SYGVKD. The length of the CDR3 is 13 residues. The CDR3: CATAGQGVHEQYF. The CDR3 nucleotides read TGTGCCACCGCGGGACAGGGGGTCCACGAGCAGTACTTC.

This clonotype appeared a single time. The gene calls are TRBV11-2 and TRBJ2-7; 9 bases map to TRBD1. The V gene end was trimmed by 4 bases and the J gene end by 7 bases; junction bases not matched to a gene: 14. This CDR3 is 16 amino acids long. The germline gives CDR1 SGHAT, CDR2 FQNNGV. CDR3 protein: CASSSLDRGVGNEQYF. DNA for the CDR3: TGTGCCAGCAGCTCACTCGACAGGGGGGTGGGCAATGAGCAGTACTTC.

The CDR3 here is CASSLGVSGRSQYF. The CDR3 bases are TGCGCCAGCAGCTTGGGGGTTAGCGGGAGGTCGCAGTATTTT. J is TRBJ2-3 and V is TRBV5-1, with TRBD2 identical over 10 bases. V shed 0 bases and J 10 bases; nucleotides not matched to a gene: 5. Germline V gene sequence: CDR1 SGHRS, CDR2 YFSETQ. The CDR3 has 14 residues.

The V and J genes are TRBV20-1 and TRBJ1-1, with D tentatively TRBD1 (5 bases). The CDR3 totals 13 residues. CDR1 is DFQATT, CDR2 SNEGSKA, per germline (reference sequence). With 3 bases removed from V and 1 base from J, the gap between germline ends came to 9 bases. In DNA form, the CDR3 reads TGCAGTGCTAGTAGACAGACGAACACTGAAGCTTTCTTT. Protein: CSASRQTNTEAFF.

At least ten counts were recorded for this clonotype. The chain has TRBV4-3 and TRBJ2-6, with D unresolved. The CDR3 is 15 residues long. Germline CDR1 is LGHNA and CDR2 is YSLEER. The germline V and J ends were trimmed by 0 bases and 4 bases, with 7 bases remaining between them. The CDR3 bases are TGCGCCAGCAGCCAAGAATCGTGGGGGGCCAACGTCCTGACTTTC. Its protein product is CASSQESWGANVLTF.

The chain is built from TRBV15 and TRBJ2-1, with 7 bases identical to TRBD2. Germline values: CDR1 LNHNV, CDR2 YYDKDF (reference sequence). Trimming took 5 bases from V and 0 from J; bases not matched to a gene: 13. The CDR3 runs 18 residues. In nucleotides, the CDR3 is TGTGCCACCAGCCTCAAACCAATAGCGGGCAGCTCCTACAATGAGCAGTTCTTC. Protein product: CATSLKPIAGSSYNEQFF.

The CDR3 coding sequence is TGCGCCAGCAGCCAAGATCCCAATTCAGGGGGCTACACCTTC. This codes for CASSQDPNSGGYTF. The chain recombines TRBV4-3 with TRBJ1-2; maybe TRBD1 (5 bases). V was clipped by 0 bases and J by 8 bases, with 13 bases between them. Germline V lookup: CDR1 LGHNA, CDR2 YSLEER. CDR3 length: 14 amino acids.

This clonotype has only a few counts. The chain uses TRBV2 and TRBJ2-4; TRBD1 matches at 7 bases. Germline CDR1 SNHLY, CDR2 FYNNEI. CDR3 length equals 15 residues. V was pared by 3 bases and J by 0 bases, with 2 bases of the junction left unmatched. The CDR3 DNA is TGTGCCAGCAGTGACAGGGGGATAGCCAAAAACATTCAGTACTTC. As protein: CASSDRGIAKNIQYF.

This clonotype was seen only a few times. The chain combines TRBV4-1 with TRBJ1-5; possible D gene TRBD1, 6 bases. The CDR3 covers 19 residues. The germline gives CDR1 MGHRA, CDR2 YSYEKL. Deletions cut 4 bases from V and 4 bases from J, with 26 bases between. CDR3 amino acids: CASSRGGVGGARTNQPQHF. CDR3 sequence (DNA): TGCGCCAGCAGCCGAGGAGGAGTAGGGGGGGCGCGAACAAATCAGCCCCAGCATTTT.

This sequence joins TRBV9 and TRBJ2-7; D not resolved. The germline CDR1 and CDR2 sequences are SGDLS and YYNGEE. The CDR3 covers 14 residues. Trimming took off 0 bases at V and 6 bases at J, with 13 bases between the two ends. The CDR3 region is CASSVESHTVEQYF. The CDR3 coding sequence is TGTGCCAGCAGCGTAGAGTCACACACCGTCGAGCAGTACTTC.

This clonotype was recorded a few times. The gene calls are TRBV7-2 and TRBJ2-2, with 9 bases matching TRBD1. CDR1 is SGHTA and CDR2 is FQGNSA in the germline V gene. The V and J ends lost 1 base and 7 bases, in that order; junction bases with no gene match: 4. The CDR3 sequence is 15 residues long. This CDR3 reads CASSLVQGAVGELFF. CDR3 coding DNA: TGTGCCAGCAGCTTAGTACAGGGGGCGGTCGGGGAGCTGTTTTTT. The whole variable domain, filled in from reference TRBV7-2 and TRBJ2-2, reads GAGVSQSPSNKVTEKGKDVELRCDPISGHTALYWYRQSLGQGLEFLIYFQGNSAPDKSGLPSDRFSAERTGGSVSTLTIQRTQQEDSAVYLCASSLVQGAVGELFFGEGSRLTVL.

The J gene is TRBJ2-3, the V gene TRBV20-1; 9 nucleotides line up with TRBD1. Per germline, CDR1 DFQATT and CDR2 SNEGSKA (reference sequence). The CDR3 length is 15 residues. The ends lost 4 bases at V and 4 bases at J; junction bases unmatched: 9. CDR3 nucleotide sequence: TGCAGTGCTAAATCGGACAGGGGTCGAGCAGATACGCAGTATTTT. This translates into CSAKSDRGRADTQYF.

The V gene is TRBV15, the J gene TRBJ2-7, with TRBD1 matching 9 bases. Per germline, CDR1 LNHNV and CDR2 YYDKDF (reference sequence). CDR3 length: 15 residues. J was trimmed by 2 bases and V by 4 bases; bases with no gene match: 6. CDR3 region: CATSKRRTGAYEQYF. The CDR3 nucleotides read TGTGCCACCAGCAAACGACGGACAGGGGCCTACGAGCAGTACTTC.

This clonotype was seen a few times. The V call is TRBV6-6, the J call TRBJ1-2; D is unclear. Looked up from germline, CDR1 is MNHNY and CDR2 is SVGAGI (reference sequence). The germline V and J ends were trimmed by 3 bases and 2 bases, with 7 bases remaining between them. This CDR3 has 13 residues. CDR3: CASSYSWNYGYTF. DNA of the CDR3: TGTGCCAGCAGTTATTCCTGGAACTATGGCTACACCTTC.